This T cell receptor (beta chain) is from a study of cytomegalovirus exposure and HLA in healthy donors. Trimming took 8 bases from V and 10 from J; bases not matched to a gene: 12. The CDR3 sequence is 15 residues long. Germline V CDR1 and CDR2: SGHDN, FVKESK. A multiplex PCR was run with 60 Vbeta primers and 13 Jbeta primers. The method was immunoSEQ multiplex PCR; TCRdb's version includes in-frame clones alone and lacks a portion of them. The sample contains about 140,000 clones, roughly 70% of which appear only once. This sequence was found in a man aged 55 to 70 in good health and CMV-seronegative. The chain joins TRBV14 to TRBJ1-6, with 9 bases that match TRBD1. The sequenced sample was PBMCs. In nucleotides, the CDR3 is TGTGCCAGCGCCCCCGGGACAGGGATTTACTCACCCCTCCACTTT. Translating it yields CASAPGTGIYSPLHF. Together with reference TRBV14 and TRBJ1-6, the CDR3 gives the full variable domain: EAGVTQFPSHSVIEKGQTVTLRCDPISGHDNLYWYRRVMGKEIKFLLHFVKESKQDESGMPNNRFLAERTGGTYSTLKVQPAELEDSGVYFCASAPGTGIYSPLHFGNGTRLTVT.